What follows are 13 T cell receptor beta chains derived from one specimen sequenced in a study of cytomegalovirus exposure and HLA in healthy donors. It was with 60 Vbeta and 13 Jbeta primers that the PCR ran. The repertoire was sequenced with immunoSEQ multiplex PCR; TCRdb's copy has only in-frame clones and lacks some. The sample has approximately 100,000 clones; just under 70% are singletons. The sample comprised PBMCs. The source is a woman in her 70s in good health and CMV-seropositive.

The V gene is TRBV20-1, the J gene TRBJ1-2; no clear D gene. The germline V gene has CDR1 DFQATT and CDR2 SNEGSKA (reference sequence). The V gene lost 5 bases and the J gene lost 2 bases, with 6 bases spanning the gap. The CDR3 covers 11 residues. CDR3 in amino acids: CSAPGNYGYTF. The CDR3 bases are TGCAGTGCTCCCGGGAACTATGGCTACACCTTC.

The CDR3: CASSEQGSYGYTF. The CDR3 DNA sequence: TGCGCCAGCAGTGAACAGGGGAGCTATGGCTACACCTTC. The gene calls are TRBV10-2 and TRBJ1-2; TRBD1 aligns across 7 bases. Germline values: CDR1 WSHSY, CDR2 SAAADI. This CDR3 comprises 13 residues. V shed 3 bases and J 4 bases; nucleotides not matched to a gene: 2.

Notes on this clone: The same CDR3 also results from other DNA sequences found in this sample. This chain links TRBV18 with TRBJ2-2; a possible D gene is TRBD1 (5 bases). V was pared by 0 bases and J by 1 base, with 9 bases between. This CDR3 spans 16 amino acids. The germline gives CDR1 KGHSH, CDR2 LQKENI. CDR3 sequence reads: CASSPPGDRNTGELFF. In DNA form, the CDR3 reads TGTGCCAGCTCACCACCGGGTGACAGGAACACCGGGGAGCTGTTTTTT. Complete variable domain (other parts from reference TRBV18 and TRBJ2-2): NAGVMQNPRHLVRRRGQEARLRCSPMKGHSHVYWYRQLPEEGLKFMVYLQKENIIDESGMPKERFSAEFPKEGPSILRIQQVVRGDSAAYFCASSPPGDRNTGELFFGEGSRLTVL.

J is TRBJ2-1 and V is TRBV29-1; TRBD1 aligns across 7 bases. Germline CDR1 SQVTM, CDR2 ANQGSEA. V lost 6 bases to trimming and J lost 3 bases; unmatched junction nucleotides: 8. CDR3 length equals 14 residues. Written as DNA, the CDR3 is TGCAGCGTGATTAGGGGGCCCAGCTACAATGAGCAGTTCTTC. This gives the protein CSVIRGPSYNEQFF.

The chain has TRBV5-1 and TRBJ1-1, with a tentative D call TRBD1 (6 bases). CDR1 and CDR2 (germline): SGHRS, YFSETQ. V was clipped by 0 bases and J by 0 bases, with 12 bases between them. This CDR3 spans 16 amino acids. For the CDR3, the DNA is TGCGCCAGCAGCTTGGGGACAGCAGGAATGAACACTGAAGCTTTCTTT. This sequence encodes CASSLGTAGMNTEAFF.

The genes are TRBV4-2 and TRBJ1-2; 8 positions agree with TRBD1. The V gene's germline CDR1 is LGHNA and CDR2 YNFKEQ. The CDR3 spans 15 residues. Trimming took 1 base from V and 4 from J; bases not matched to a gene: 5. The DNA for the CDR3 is TGTGCCAGCAGCCAAGGACAGGGGAGCGGCTATGGCTACACCTTC. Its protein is CASSQGQGSGYGYTF.

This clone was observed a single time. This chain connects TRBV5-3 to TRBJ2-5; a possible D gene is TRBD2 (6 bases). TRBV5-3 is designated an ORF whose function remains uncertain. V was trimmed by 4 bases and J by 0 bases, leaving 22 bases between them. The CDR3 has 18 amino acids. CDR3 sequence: CARSPTLGEVADQETQYF. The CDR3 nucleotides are TGTGCCAGAAGCCCCACTCTGGGGGAGGTAGCCGACCAAGAGACCCAGTACTTC.

This CDR3 is CASRRDSANEKLFF. DNA of the CDR3: TGTGCCAGCAGAAGGGACAGCGCGAATGAAAAACTGTTTTTT. This chain connects TRBV6-5 to TRBJ1-4; 7 bases line up with TRBD1. The CDR3 runs to 14 residues. Germline assignment: CDR1 MNHEY and CDR2 SVGAGI. V shed 6 bases, J shed 5 bases, and the junction held 6 bases outside the gene matches.

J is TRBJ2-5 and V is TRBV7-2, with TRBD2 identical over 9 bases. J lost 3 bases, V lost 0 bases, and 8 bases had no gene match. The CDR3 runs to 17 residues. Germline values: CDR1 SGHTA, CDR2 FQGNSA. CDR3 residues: CASSLAELAGRKETQYF. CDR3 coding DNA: TGTGCCAGCAGCTTAGCGGAGCTAGCGGGGAGAAAAGAGACCCAGTACTTC.

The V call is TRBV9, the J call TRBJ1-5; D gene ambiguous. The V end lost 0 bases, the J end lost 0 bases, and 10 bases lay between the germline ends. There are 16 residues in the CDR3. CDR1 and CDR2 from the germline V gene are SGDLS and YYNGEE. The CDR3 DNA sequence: TGTGCCAGCAGCGTAGTCGAGGGAGATAGCAATCAGCCCCAGCATTTT. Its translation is CASSVVEGDSNQPQHF.

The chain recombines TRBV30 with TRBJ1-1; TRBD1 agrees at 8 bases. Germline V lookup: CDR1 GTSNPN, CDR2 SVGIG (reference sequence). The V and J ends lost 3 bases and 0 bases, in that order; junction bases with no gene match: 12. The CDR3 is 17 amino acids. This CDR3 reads CAWSVSRGQALNTEAFF. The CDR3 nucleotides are TGTGCCTGGAGCGTCTCCCGGGGACAGGCGTTGAACACTGAAGCTTTCTTT.

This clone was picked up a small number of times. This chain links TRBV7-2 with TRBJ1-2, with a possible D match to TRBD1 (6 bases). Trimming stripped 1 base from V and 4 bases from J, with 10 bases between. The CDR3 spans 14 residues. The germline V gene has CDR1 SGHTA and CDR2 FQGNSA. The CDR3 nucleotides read TGTGCCAGCAGCTTAGATTGGGGGCCCTATGGCTACACCTTC. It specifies CASSLDWGPYGYTF. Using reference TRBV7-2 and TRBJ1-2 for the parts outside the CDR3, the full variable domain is GAGVSQSPSNKVTEKGKDVELRCDPISGHTALYWYRQSLGQGLEFLIYFQGNSAPDKSGLPSDRFSAERTGGSVSTLTIQRTQQEDSAVYLCASSLDWGPYGYTFGSGTRLTVV.

As DNA, the CDR3 is TGTGCCAGCAGCTTACGAGAGGGTAGCTATGGCTACACCTTC. The encoded protein is CASSLREGSYGYTF. The chain links TRBV5-6 to TRBJ1-2; D unresolved. The CDR3 has 14 amino acids. CDR1 SGHDT and CDR2 YYEEEE come from the germline V gene. Trimming took 2 bases from V and 4 from J, leaving 12 bases between them.